This T cell receptor beta chain was captured by sequencing in a study of T cell responses to AZD1222 COVID-19 vaccine. Losses at the gene ends were 3 bases for V and 8 bases for J; bases not matched to a gene: 10. The CDR3 extends over 15 amino acids. The germline V gene encodes CDR1 SGHDT and CDR2 YYEEEE. Clones were sequenced by immunoSEQ multiplex PCR, and TCRdb holds only the in-frame ones, with some missing. The sample comprises about 110,000 clones, roughly 90% of which are singletons, and 7.9% rests with the top ten. The rearrangement joins TRBV5-6 to TRBJ2-2, with 7 bases aligning to TRBD1. The specimen comprised peripheral blood, sampled 28 days after the second AZD1222 dose. The receptor's source is an adult who received the AZD1222 COVID-19 vaccine. In DNA, the CDR3 is TGTGCCAGCAGCTGGGGACAGCTAGTTAGTGGGGAGCTGTTTTTT. Amino acids: CASSWGQLVSGELFF. The entire variable domain, with the rest obtained from reference TRBV5-6 and TRBJ2-2, is as follows: DAGVTQSPTHLIKTRGQQVTLRCSPKSGHDTVSWYQQALGQGPQFIFQYYEEEERQRGNFPDRFSGHQFPNYSSELNVNALLLGDSALYLCASSWGQLVSGELFFGEGSRLTVL.